The rows below give T cell receptor beta chains drawn from one sample of a study of regulatory T cells in long-lasting Graves disease. TCRdb processed the multiplex PCR reads anew with MiXCR; each CDR3 protein has one entry. The table includes fewer than 550,000 distinct CDR3 sequences, roughly 21% detected once. The material was peripheral blood mononuclear cells (PBMCs), obtained when the disease was refractory, from a patient treated with antithyroid drugs. All receptors derive from a female donor with Graves disease. Both conserved end residues are part of each CDR3. D genes are given only for firm matches. Clone size is stated in some rows and not others, as once, few, many or a class when expanded.

j_call d_call clone_size v_call cdr3_aa cdr3_nt
TRBJ2-7 NA NA TRBV7-9 CASSIPGFEQYF TGTGCCAGCAGCATACCCGGGTTCGAGCAGTACTTC
TRBJ1-5 NA NA TRBV20-1 CSARDPGQVGGTQHF TGCAGTGCTAGAGACCCAGGCCAGGTCGGGGGGACCCAGCATTTT
TRBJ2-2 TRBD1 NA TRBV29-1 CSDRGEPGTNIGELFF TGCAGCGACAGGGGGGAACCCGGGACAAATATCGGGGAGCTGTTTTTT
TRBJ2-5 TRBD1 few TRBV5-1 CASSSGQAAGETQYF TGCGCCAGCAGCTCAGGACAGGCCGCGGGAGAGACCCAGTACTTC
TRBJ2-7 NA many TRBV6-1 CASSKEEDYEQYF TGTGCCAGCAGTAAGGAGGAAGACTACGAGCAGTACTTC
TRBJ1-4 TRBD1 many TRBV28 CASSSSINRGSQATNEKLFF TGTGCCAGCAGTTCTAGCATAAACAGGGGATCTCAGGCAACTAATGAAAAACTGTTTTTT
TRBJ2-2 NA many TRBV6-2/TRBV6-3 CASSSNGGTGELFF TGTGCCAGCAGTTCTAATGGAGGGACCGGGGAGCTGTTTTTT
TRBJ2-1 TRBD2 many TRBV11-2 CASSAGLAAYNEQFF TGCGCCAGCAGTGCGGGACTAGCGGCGTACAATGAGCAGTTCTTC
TRBJ2-2 NA NA TRBV6-1 CASRTRGIKTGELFF TGTGCCAGCAGGACCCGGGGAATCAAGACCGGGGAGCTGTTTTTT
TRBJ1-1 NA NA TRBV6-2/TRBV6-3 CASSENWATEAFF TGTGCCAGCAGTGAGAATTGGGCCACTGAAGCTTTCTTT
TRBJ1-2 NA many TRBV28 CASRTGGGYYGYTF TGTGCCAGCCGGACCGGGGGAGGGTACTATGGCTACACCTTC